The sequence of this T cell receptor beta chain was determined in a study of blood T cell repertoires in COVID-19. Study-wide background: Sample material is recorded as cDNA or gDNA derived from T cells, B-cell-depleted T cells, or PBMCs.

Original methodology: How many nucleated cells were present was estimated from reference gene primer amplification. Produced via immunoSEQ multiplex PCR; TCRdb's table is partial and in-frame only. The DNA gave D and trimming, while V, J and clone size come from that table. The table records about 180,000 clones, 89% of them present only once. The origin of this receptor is a man younger than 35 who had recovered from COVID-19. Sequencing input: peripheral blood.

The CDR3 DNA follows: TGTGCCAGCTCTACGGGGGGGCAAAATTCACCCCTCCACTTT. It specifies CASSTGGQNSPLHF. V usage is TRBV18 and J usage is TRBJ1-6, with D possibly being TRBD1 (6 bases). V was clipped by 6 bases and J by 7 bases, with 13 bases between them. The germline gives CDR1 KGHSH, CDR2 LQKENI. The CDR3 is 14 amino acids.